The entry that follows covers one TCR beta chain sequence. This record belongs to a study of blood T cell repertoires in COVID-19. Across the study: The United States, Italy and Spain provided the acute and convalescent COVID-19 samples. Nucleic acid was either cDNA or gDNA, and it came from T cells, B-cell-depleted T cells, or PBMCs.

In the original processing: Reference gene primers were amplified, and this amplification served to estimate nucleated cell counts. Repertoires were generated with immunoSEQ multiplex PCR, while TCRdb's copy carries only in-frame clones and drops some. V, J and clone size were drawn from that table, and D and trimming were deduced from the DNA. This table has approximately 170,000 clones, roughly four fifths appearing once. Germline V gene data show CDR1 as LNHDA and CDR2 as SQIVND (reference sequence). The V segment lost 6 bases and the J segment 7 bases; nucleotides outside the gene matches: 5. This CDR3 comprises 12 residues.

This chain uses TRBV19 with TRBJ1-2; 7 nucleotides agree with TRBD1. The sequenced sample was peripheral blood. The receptor was isolated from a man between 65 and 85 years old who had recovered from COVID-19. The CDR3 nucleotides are TGTGCCAGTAGCGACAGGGTTGCTGGCTACACCTTC. Translated: CASSDRVAGYTF.